This paragraph covers one TCR beta chain sequence. Here immunoSEQ multiplex PCR was the method, and the copy in TCRdb shows in-frame clones only, minus some. The data contain about 81,000 clones, about 95% of them singletons. The data were obtained in a study of blood T cell repertoires in COVID-19. The germline gives CDR1 LGHNA, CDR2 YNFKEQ. This CDR3 region has 14 residues. The ends lost 3 bases at V and 7 bases at J; junction bases unmatched: 6. The rearrangement uses TRBV4-2 and TRBJ1-2, with 9 bases fitting TRBD1. The material sequenced was peripheral blood. The clonotype was recovered from a human donor with active COVID-19. The donor label of this sample is uncertain. The CDR3 is CASSQAGQGIGYTF. CDR3 in DNA: TGTGCCAGCAGCCAGGCGGGACAGGGAATTGGCTACACCTTC.